This T cell receptor (beta chain) was identified during a study of cytomegalovirus exposure and HLA in healthy donors (dated by TCRdb to about 2017). In terms of the full investigation: An earlier analysis of 587 of the donors reported about 260 Gb of sequence data and roughly 120 million unique TCR beta sequences obtained from 150 million to 200 million T cells. An early release covering around 630 HLA-typed donors comprised roughly 300 gigabases of sequencing data and roughly 86 million unique TCR sequences. Of the approximately 400 genotyped donors, over 70% fell in the genetic ancestry cluster associated with self-reported Caucasian donors. The aim of the study was to test whether cataloging public T cell receptors could identify signatures of past pathogen exposure. The T cell repertoires of under 700 subjects were profiled by immunosequencing and related to cytomegalovirus serostatus. A separate validation cohort of 100 to 150 different subjects was used in addition to the roughly 670-subject first cohort. High-throughput TCR immunosequencing, statistical association of individual TCRs with disease status, and machine learning were combined to predict cytomegalovirus infection status. To study patterns of TCR occurrence, a later analysis re-analyzed previously published TCR beta repertoires from 700 or so donors and added high-resolution HLA genotyping. Rather than drawing on any new phenotypic data, the later analysis identified candidate immune exposures from TCR beta sequences and the way those sequences occurred across donors. An earlier analysis of several hundred of the donors applied high-throughput TCR beta sequencing to assess whether each TCR beta V gene segment acted as functional or pseudogenic. Donor age, sex, ethnicity and CMV serostatus were compiled together with the repertoire data. Genome-wide SNP genotypes for about three fifths of the 666 donors were used in a later genetic analysis, which treated that subset as a discovery cohort. All discovery cohort repertoires had been generated on a single sequencing platform. Class I and class II HLA loci were covered by the typing at four-digit resolution. The number of typed donors differed by locus: roughly 629-640 for A, B, C, DRB1 and DQB1; 500 to 550 for DQA1; 606 for DPA1; and 400 to 480 for DPB1. Roughly five DR-DQ haplotypes were handled as single units for association and clustering because linkage in the cohort was strong. Across roughly 420 genotyped donors of the cohort, an average of roughly 230,000 unique TCR beta nucleotide sequences per donor were sequenced, and about a sixth of those sequences were non-productive. The research as a whole found: Broadly in line with IMGT annotations, most TCR beta V segments showed up in productive rearrangements about 87% or about 30% of the time in an earlier analysis of roughly 590 of the donors. A further reported finding was that TCR beta sequences accurately predicted the HLA-A and HLA-B alleles for most subjects in the first cohort. For the cohort, immune exposure information was limited to CMV serostatus. When HLA alleles, especially DR and DQ, strongly co-occurred, attributing TCR associations to individual alleles was difficult. Because counts were too low, seventeen rarely observed V segments, including chromosome 9 orphons, were excluded from the earlier analysis of some 590 of the donors. A later genetic analysis associated a missense DCLRE1C variant with V-gene and J-gene trimming of TCR beta chains, and an independent cohort replicated the association. The 87-base-pair reads could not distinguish some IMGT-functional V segments, including TRBV6-2 and TRBV6-3, so those segments were excluded. According to a later genetic analysis, donors in an Asian-associated ancestry cluster had fewer N-insertions in productive TCRs than the roughly 700-donor mean. Because HLA typing was unavailable for some donors at each locus, only the typed subset was used in association tests. According to a later analysis, parvovirus B19, influenza, CMV and Epstein-Barr virus appeared linked to several top co-occurrence clusters. In this cohort, only TCR beta chains were sequenced, and detectable features were limited by the absence of alpha or paired-chain data. Specific HLA alleles were associated with 15,000 to 20,000 TCR beta sequences at a false discovery rate of 0.05 in a later analysis. The authors suggested that the approach could potentially be extended to other disease states and immunological phenotypes. A cluster of highly shared sequence variants was judged likely to be a technical artifact of the sequencing pipeline. In a later analysis, HLA-associated TCR beta chains showed more clonal expansion and lower generation probabilities than non-associated chains that were equally common. Most TCR sequences were observed very rarely across donors, whereas some public TCRs were present in many individuals. Three of the identified cytomegalovirus-associated TCR beta chains were confirmed in vitro to be specific for cytomegalovirus antigens. Linkage disequilibrium might explain the correlated functional status among segregating V segments, but an unknown experimental factor could not be ruled out. The classifier was reported to diagnose cytomegalovirus status with high specificity and sensitivity in both the original cohort and the validation cohort. Presence/absence analyses assumed roughly uniform sequencing depth across donors, an assumption that may not hold. The study gave a list of over 150 TCR beta chains associated with cytomegalovirus. In a later analysis, the rate of TCR association differed among HLA loci, with DRB1 alleles having the most associated TCRs and HLA-C alleles having the fewest. Most CMV-associated TCR beta chains appeared to be HLA-restricted in a later analysis, and the HLA associations seemed to be driven largely by CMV exposure.

The library came from the immunoSEQ multiplex PCR assay. The multiplex PCR relied on a mix of 60 forward primers for TCR Vbeta segments and 13 reverse primers for TCR Jbeta segments. The CDR3 region of rearranged TCR beta genes was amplified from genomic DNA by a multiplex PCR assay. On the Illumina HiSeq System, the amplified TCR beta libraries were sequenced as 87-base-pair reads. Regarding the original processing steps: Across the 600 to 700 repertoires, a later analysis counted 75 million to 90 million unique TCR beta chains, roughly 11 million of which were shared by at least two donors. A nearest-neighbor algorithm error-corrected the raw reads and collapsed the reads into unique sequences, merging closely related sequences to remove PCR and sequencing errors. CDR3 sequences were aligned to IMGT reference sequences to assign V, D and J gene segments. For a sequence to be retained, a match of at least six nucleotides was required to both a V gene segment and a J gene segment. A rearrangement was called productive if the CDR3 had no stop codons and remained in frame with V and J, and every other rearrangement was called non-productive. CDR3 was defined by IMGT convention, running from the second conserved V-encoded cysteine to the conserved J-encoded phenylalanine. The earlier analysis of some 600 of the donors excluded sequences that lacked an unambiguous match to a single V gene segment. An earlier analysis of 550 to 650 of the donors classified V segments as functional when productive rearrangements were above 56.7% and as segregating when the standard deviation between donors was above 5%. A statistical classification framework was built for diagnosing cytomegalovirus status from the catalog of TCR beta chain sequences. In a later analysis, TCR nucleotide sequences were compared against IMGT/GENE-DB human TR gene sequences so that V and J genes could be assigned. A later analysis assigned CDR3 sequences and most-parsimonious VDJ recombination scenarios with the TCRdist pipeline. In a later analysis, each TCR beta chain was defined by its CDR3 amino acid sequence together with its V-gene family, and reads without a unique V-gene family were excluded. In a later analysis, 500 to 700 highly shared, low-generation-probability nucleotide sequences were removed to address suspected cross-contamination and a sequencing artifact. In a later analysis, a clonal expansion index was calculated for each public chain from normalized within-repertoire ranks of inferred template counts. In a later analysis, generation probabilities were computed with a VDJ recombination model fitted to out-of-frame rearrangements, and the resulting probabilities were checked against IGoR. In a later analysis, TCR-TCR, TCR-HLA and TCR-CMV co-occurrence was scored with hypergeometric tests, and a repertoire-size bias correction was applied to TCR pairs. A later analysis estimated false discovery rates by permuting HLA or CMV assignments 20 times. In a later analysis, co-occurring TCRs were grouped using DBSCAN, with TCRdist sequence similarity added in when clustering inside HLA-allele-positive subsets. Co-occurrence clustering excluded repertoires with fewer than 30,000 or more than 120,000 public chains, plus five with anomalous nucleotide sharing. TCRdb carries this immuneACCESS record with in-frame sequences only. Its versions omit some clonotypes, under half of them owing to an unresolved V gene in the studies checked, with the rest unexplained. V, J and clone size were drawn from that table, and D and trimming were deduced from the DNA. The sample has 150,000 or so clones on record, 65% to 85% of them singletons. Around 5.6% of the sample belongs to the ten largest clones.

The cohort comprised fewer than 700 healthy bone marrow donors. Cohort members were all nominally healthy when sampled, although unrecorded immune exposures were likely present. The donor was CMV seropositive and belonged to the group of 250 to 350 seropositive cohort members. A peripheral blood sample was provided by each donor, and peripheral blood mononuclear cells were used for TCR beta sequencing. The Qiagen DNeasy Blood Extraction Kit was used to extract genomic DNA from the blood cell samples. As regards this clone: Its antigen is currently not known. Per-base qualities were not stored, and no clone one base away is much larger.

Sequences SGHNT (CDR1) and YYREEE (CDR2) are obtained from the germline V gene (reference sequence). Between the V and J ends, shortened by 3 bases and 0 bases respectively, the junction contains 13 bases. Measured from the cysteine to the phenylalanine, the CDR3 is 16 residues long. The kept DNA is CDR3 alone, 48 bases in frame from the first base. The sequenced material came from PBMCs. The chain is encoded by TRBV5-4 joined to TRBJ2-1; 6 matching bases give a weak D call of TRBD1. The clonotype originates from a woman in her thirties or forties in good health and CMV-seropositive. The sequenced DNA is TGTGCCAGCAGCTCATCTAGGGGGATCTCCTACAATGAGCAGTTCTTC. Its translation reads: CASSSSRGISYNEQFF. Supplemented by the reference TRBV5-4 and TRBJ2-1 proteins around the CDR3, the complete variable domain is ETGVTQSPTHLIKTRGQQVTLRCSSQSGHNTVSWYQQALGQGPQFIFQYYREEENGRGNFPPRFSGLQFPNYSSELNVNALELDDSALYLCASSSSRGISYNEQFFGPGTRLTVL.